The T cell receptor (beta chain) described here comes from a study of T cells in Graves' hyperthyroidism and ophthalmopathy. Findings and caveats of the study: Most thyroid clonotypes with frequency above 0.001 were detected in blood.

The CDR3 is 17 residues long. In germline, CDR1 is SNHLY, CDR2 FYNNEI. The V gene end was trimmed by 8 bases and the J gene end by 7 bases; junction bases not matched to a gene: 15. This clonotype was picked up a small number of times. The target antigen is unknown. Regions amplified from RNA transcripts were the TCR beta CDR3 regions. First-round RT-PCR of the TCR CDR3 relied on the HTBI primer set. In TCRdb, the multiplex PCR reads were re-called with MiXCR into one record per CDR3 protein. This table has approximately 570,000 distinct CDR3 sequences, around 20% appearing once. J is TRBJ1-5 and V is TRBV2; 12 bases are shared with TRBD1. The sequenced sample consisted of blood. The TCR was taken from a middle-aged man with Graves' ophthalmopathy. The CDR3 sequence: CASRAGTGGAREQPQHF. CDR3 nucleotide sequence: TGTGCCAGCCGTGCCGGGACAGGGGGCGCGAGAGAACAGCCCCAGCATTTT. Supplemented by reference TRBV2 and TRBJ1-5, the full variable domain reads EPEVTQTPSHQVTQMGQEVILRCVPISNHLYFYWYRQILGQKVEFLVSFYNNEISEKSEIFDDQFSVERPDGSNFTLKIRSTKLEDSAMYFCASRAGTGGAREQPQHFGDGTRLSIL.